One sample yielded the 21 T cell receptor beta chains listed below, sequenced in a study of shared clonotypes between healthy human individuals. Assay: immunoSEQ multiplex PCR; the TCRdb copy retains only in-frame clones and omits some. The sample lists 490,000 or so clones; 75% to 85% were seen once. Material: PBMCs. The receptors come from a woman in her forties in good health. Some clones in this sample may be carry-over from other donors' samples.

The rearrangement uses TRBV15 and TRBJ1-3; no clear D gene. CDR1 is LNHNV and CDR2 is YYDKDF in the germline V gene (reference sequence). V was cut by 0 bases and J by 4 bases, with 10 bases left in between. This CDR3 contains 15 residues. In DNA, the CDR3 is TGTGCCACCAGCAGAGATCCCGGCAGAGGAAACACCATATATTTT. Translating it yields CATSRDPGRGNTIYF. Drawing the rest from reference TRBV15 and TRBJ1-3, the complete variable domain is DAMVIQNPRYQVTQFGKPVTLSCSQTLNHNVMYWYQQKSSQAPKLLFHYYDKDFNNEADTPDNFQSRRPNTSFCFLDIRSPGLGDTAMYLCATSRDPGRGNTIYFGEGSWLTVV.

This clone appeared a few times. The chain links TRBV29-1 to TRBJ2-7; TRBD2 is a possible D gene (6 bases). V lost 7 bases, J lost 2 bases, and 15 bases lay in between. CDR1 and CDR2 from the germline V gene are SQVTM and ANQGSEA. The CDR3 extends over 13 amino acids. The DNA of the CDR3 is TGCAGCGCAAAGGAGGGACCCACCTACGAGCAGTACTTC. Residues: CSAKEGPTYEQYF.

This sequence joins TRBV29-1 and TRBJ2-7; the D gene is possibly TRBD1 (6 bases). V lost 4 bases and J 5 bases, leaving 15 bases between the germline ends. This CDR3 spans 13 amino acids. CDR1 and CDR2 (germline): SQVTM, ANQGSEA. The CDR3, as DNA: TGCAGCGTTGGGGTAGGACAGAGAAACGAGCAGTACTTC. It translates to CSVGVGQRNEQYF.

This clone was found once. The CDR3: CASSTRRGFGEQYF. CDR3 DNA: TGTGCCAGCAGTACCCGCAGGGGGTTCGGCGAGCAGTACTTC. The chain carries TRBV28 and TRBJ2-7, with TRBD1 identical over 7 bases. Germline V gives CDR1 MDHEN, CDR2 SYDVKM. After removal of 5 bases from V and 6 bases from J, the junction contained 10 bases not matched to a gene. There are 14 residues in the CDR3.

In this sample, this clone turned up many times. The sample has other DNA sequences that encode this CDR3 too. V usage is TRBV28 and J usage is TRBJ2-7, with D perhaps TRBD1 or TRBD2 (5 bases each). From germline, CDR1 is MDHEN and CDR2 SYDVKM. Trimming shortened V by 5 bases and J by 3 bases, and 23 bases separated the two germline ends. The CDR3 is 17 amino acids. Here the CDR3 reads CASSGHDPGRRYYEQYF. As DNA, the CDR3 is TGTGCCAGCAGTGGACACGATCCGGGACGCCGGTACTACGAGCAGTACTTC.

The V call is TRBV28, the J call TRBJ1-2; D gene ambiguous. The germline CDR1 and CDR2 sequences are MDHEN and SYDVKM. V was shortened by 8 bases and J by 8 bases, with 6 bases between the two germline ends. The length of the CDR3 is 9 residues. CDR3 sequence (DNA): TGTGCCAGCGGATCAGGCTACACCTTC. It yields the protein CASGSGYTF.

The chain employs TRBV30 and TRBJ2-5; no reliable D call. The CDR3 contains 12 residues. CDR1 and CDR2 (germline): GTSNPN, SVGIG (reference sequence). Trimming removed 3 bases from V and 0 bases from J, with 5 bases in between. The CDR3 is CAWSPYQETQYF. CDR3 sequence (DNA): TGTGCCTGGAGCCCGTACCAAGAGACCCAGTACTTC.

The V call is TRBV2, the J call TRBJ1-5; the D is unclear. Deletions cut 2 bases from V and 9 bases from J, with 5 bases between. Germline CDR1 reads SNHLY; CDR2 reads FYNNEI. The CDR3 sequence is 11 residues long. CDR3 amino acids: CASSEPGPQHF. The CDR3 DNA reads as TGTGCCAGCAGTGAACCGGGGCCCCAGCATTTT.

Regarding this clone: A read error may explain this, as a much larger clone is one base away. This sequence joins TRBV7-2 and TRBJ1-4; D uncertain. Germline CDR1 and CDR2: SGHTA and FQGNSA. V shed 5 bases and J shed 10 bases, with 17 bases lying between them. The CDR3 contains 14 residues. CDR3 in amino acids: CASSQTGRGGKLFF. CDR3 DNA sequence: TGTGCCAGCAGCCAAACGGGCAGAGGTGGAAAACTGTTTTTT.

The CDR3 reads CASSYGDRANYGYTF. CDR3 nucleotides: TGTGCCAGCAGTTATGGCGACAGAGCTAACTATGGCTACACCTTC. The chain combines TRBV6-6 with TRBJ1-2; D is perhaps TRBD1 (5 bases). Germline CDR1 reads MNHNY; CDR2 reads SVGAGI (reference sequence). This CDR3 has 15 amino acids. V lost 3 bases and J 0 bases, leaving 11 bases between the germline ends.

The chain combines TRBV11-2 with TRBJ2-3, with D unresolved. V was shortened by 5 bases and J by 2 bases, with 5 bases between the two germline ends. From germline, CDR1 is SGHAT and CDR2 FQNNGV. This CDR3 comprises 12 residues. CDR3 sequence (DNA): TGTGCCAGCAGCGTATACACAGATACGCAGTATTTT. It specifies CASSVYTDTQYF.

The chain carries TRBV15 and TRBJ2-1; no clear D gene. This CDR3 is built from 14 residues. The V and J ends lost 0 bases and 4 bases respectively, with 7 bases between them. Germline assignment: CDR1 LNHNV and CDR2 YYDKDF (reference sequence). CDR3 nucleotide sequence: TGTGCCACCAGCAGAGATGGGGAATACAATGAGCAGTTCTTC. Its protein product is CATSRDGEYNEQFF.

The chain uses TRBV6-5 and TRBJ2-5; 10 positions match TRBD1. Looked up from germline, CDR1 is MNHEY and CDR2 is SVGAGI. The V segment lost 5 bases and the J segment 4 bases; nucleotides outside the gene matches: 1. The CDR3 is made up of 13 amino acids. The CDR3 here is CASSRTGGETQYF. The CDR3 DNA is TGTGCCAGCAGTCGGACAGGGGGAGAGACCCAGTACTTC.

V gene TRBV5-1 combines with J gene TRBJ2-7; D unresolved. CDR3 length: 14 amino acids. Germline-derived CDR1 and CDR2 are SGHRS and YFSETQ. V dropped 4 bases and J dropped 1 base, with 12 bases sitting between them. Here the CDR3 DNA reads TGCGCCAGCAGCGTGGCCCCTGGGTCCTACGAGCAGTACTTC. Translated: CASSVAPGSYEQYF.

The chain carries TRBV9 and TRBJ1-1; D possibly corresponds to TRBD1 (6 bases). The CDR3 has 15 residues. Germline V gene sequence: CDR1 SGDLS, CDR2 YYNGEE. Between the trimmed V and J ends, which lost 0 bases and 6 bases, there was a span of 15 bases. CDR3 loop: CASSVAYQGTAEAFF. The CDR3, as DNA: TGTGCCAGCAGCGTAGCTTATCAGGGGACCGCTGAAGCTTTCTTT.

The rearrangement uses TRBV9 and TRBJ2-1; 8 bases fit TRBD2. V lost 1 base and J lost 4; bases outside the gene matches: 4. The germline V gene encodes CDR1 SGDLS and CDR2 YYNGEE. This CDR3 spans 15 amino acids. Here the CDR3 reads CASSVSREAYNEQFF. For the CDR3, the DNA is TGTGCCAGCAGCGTATCGCGGGAGGCATACAATGAGCAGTTCTTC.

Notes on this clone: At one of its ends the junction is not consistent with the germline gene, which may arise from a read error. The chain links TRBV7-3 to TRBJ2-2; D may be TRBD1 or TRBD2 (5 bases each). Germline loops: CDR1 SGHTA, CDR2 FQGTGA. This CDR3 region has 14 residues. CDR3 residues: CASSRAGNPGELSF. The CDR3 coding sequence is TGTGCCAGCAGCCGAGCAGGGAACCCCGGGGAGCTGTCTTTT.

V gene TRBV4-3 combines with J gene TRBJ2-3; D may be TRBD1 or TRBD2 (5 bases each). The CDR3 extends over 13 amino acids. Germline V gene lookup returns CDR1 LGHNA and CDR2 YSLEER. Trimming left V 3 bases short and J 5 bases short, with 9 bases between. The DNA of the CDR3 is TGCGCCAGCAGCCACCATGGGGGAGATACGCAGTATTTT. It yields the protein CASSHHGGDTQYF.

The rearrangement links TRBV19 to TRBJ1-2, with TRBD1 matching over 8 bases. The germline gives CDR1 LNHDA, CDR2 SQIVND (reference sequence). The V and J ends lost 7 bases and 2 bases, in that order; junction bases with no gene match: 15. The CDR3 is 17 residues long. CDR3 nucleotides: TGTGCCAGTACTGGGGCTTCAGGGGGCCCTGAAAACTATGGCTACACCTTC. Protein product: CASTGASGGPENYGYTF.

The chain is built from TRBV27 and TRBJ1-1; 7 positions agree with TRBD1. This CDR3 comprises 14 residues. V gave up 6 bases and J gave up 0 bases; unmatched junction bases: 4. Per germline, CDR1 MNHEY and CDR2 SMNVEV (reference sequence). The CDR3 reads CASRRQGVNTEAFF. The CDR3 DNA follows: TGTGCCAGCAGGAGACAGGGCGTGAACACTGAAGCTTTCTTT.

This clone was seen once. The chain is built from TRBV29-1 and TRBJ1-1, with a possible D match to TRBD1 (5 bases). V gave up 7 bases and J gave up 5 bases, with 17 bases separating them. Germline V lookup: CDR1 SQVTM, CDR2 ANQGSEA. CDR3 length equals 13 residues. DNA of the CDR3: TGCAGCGAGACCGCCAGGGTTGATACTGAAGCTTTCTTT. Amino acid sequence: CSETARVDTEAFF.